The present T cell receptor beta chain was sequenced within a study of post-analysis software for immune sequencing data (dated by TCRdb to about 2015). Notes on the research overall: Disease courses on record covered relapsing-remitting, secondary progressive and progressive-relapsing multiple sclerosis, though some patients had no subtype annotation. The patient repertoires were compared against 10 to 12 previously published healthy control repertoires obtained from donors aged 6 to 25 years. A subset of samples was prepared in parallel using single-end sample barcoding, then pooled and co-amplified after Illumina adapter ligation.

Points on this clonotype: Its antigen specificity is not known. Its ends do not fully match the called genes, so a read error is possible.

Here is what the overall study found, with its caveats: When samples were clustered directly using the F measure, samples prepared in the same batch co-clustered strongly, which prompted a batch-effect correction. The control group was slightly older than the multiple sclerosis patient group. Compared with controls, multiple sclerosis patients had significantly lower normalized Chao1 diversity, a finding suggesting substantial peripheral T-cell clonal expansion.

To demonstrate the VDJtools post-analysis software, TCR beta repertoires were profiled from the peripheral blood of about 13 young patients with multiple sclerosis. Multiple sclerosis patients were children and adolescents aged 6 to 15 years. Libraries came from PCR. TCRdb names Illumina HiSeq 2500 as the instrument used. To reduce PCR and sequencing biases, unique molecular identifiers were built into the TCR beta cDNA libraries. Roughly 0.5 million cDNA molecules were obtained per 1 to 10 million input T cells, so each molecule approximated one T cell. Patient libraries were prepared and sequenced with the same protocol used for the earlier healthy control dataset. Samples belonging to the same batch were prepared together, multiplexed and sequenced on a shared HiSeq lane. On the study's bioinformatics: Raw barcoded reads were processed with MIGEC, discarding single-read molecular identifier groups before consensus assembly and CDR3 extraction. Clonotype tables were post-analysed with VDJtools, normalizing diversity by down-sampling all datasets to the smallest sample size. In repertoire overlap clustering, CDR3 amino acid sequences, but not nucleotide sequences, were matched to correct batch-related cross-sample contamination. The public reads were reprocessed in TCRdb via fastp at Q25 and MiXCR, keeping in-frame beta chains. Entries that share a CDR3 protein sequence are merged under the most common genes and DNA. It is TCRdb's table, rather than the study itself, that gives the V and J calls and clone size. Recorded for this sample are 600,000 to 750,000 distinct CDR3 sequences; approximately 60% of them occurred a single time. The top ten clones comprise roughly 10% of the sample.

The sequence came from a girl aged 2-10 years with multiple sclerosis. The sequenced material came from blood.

The nucleotides read TGTGCCAGCACCCTGGACCAAGAGACCCGGTACTTC. The translation is CASTLDQETRYF. Recombination connected TRBV2 to TRBJ2-5; the D gene cannot be named for sure. From the germline V gene, CDR1 is SNHLY and CDR2 is FYNNEI. The cysteine opens and the phenylalanine closes a CDR3 of 12 amino acids. Of the read, only the CDR3 DNA is kept; its 36 bases are in frame from base 1.